This TCR beta chain was retrieved from a study of T cells in Graves' hyperthyroidism and ophthalmopathy (dated by TCRdb to about 2019). In terms of the full investigation: Peripheral blood was collected at initial diagnosis, before any treatment. Following sampling, methimazole starting at 30 mg daily was given to hyperthyroidism patients, and high-dose intravenous methylprednisolone was given to ophthalmopathy patients. The approximately 97 discovery patients were randomly divided into training and test sets at a 7:3 ratio. Whether ophthalmopathy could be predicted prospectively was tested in an independent validation cohort made up of under 20 hyperthyroidism patients plus 17 patients who later progressed to ophthalmopathy. In several Graves' hyperthyroidism patients, the study also compared T-cell repertoires from thyroid tissue with T-cell repertoires from blood. According to the paper, TCR Vbeta CDR3 sequencing was carried out on over 130 peripheral blood samples, which came from over 40 ophthalmopathy, around 75 hyperthyroidism and 17 progressor patients. TCR V-J signatures able to tell the groups apart were searched for in a discovery cohort of around 95 patients, of whom more than 40 had Graves' ophthalmopathy and roughly 57 had stable Graves' hyperthyroidism.

The TCR beta CDR3 regions were amplified from RNA transcripts. The TCR CDR3 was subjected to a first round of RT-PCR using the HTBI primer set and the Qiagen OneStep RT-PCR kit. A second multiplex PCR round built the libraries, followed by size selection and purification. The libraries were sequenced on an Illumina HiSeq2000 using paired-end 100 bp reads. The original methods were these. SOAPnuke was used to process the raw data, throwing out any read that contained adapters or uncalled bases, had a mean Phred below 15, or lacked an exact constant-primer or identifier match. High-quality paired reads were merged with COPE v1.2.5, and unique nucleotide sequences were defined as clonotypes. Clonotypes were aligned to IMGT TRBV, TRBD and TRBJ reference segments using MiTCR v1.1. The analysis was restricted to V-J combinations with a frequency above 0.0001, which together covered 99% to 99.2% of the repertoires. A TCS score was defined as the ratio of F50 (clonal expansion) to E x V (chaos), with BLOSUM62-based TCRdist applied between CDR3 peptides within each V-J. Welch's t-statistics and random forest reduced just over 500 V-J features to 10 to 15, which were used in a naive Bayes classifier (R e1071). TCRdb redid the processing of the public reads, applying fastp at Q25 and MiXCR, and retained in-frame beta chains. Every entry covers one CDR3 protein and lists the most common genes and DNA from its rows. TCRdb assigned the V and J calls; the authors' analysis was not used. The sample table lists hundreds of thousands of distinct CDR3 sequences, approximately 14% of them with a count of one. The ten largest clonotypes hold under 15% of the sample.

The paper as a whole reports these results and caveats: Blood samples also contained most of the expanded thyroid clonotypes (frequency above 0.001), which suggests that blood repertoires may reflect thyroid immune responses. Sample size was not statistically predetermined, and investigators were not blinded to group allocation. In validation, the model predicted progression to ophthalmopathy with around 71% sensitivity and roughly 72% specificity, a median of approximately 6.5 months before onset. In cross-validation, a model built on a 13 V-J signature told ophthalmopathy apart from stable hyperthyroidism with approximately 91% sensitivity and roughly 81% specificity, and in testing the same model reached 80%/75%.

Of note for this clonotype: It lacks a known antigen. No base quality information exists; no much larger clone differs at one position.

Ophthalmopathy patients had moderately to severely active disease, with a Clinical Activity Score of 3 or more, a NOSPECS grade of 4 or more, and a disease duration of less than 3 months. Any patient with an uncontrolled infection, another autoimmune disease, pregnancy or lactation was excluded. Diagnoses were established on the basis of clinical symptoms, serum thyroxine and TRAb, thyroid ultrasound, and orbital computed tomography. PBMCs were separated from around 9.1 ml of fresh peripheral blood using Ficoll-Paque density gradient centrifugation. Total RNA was extracted with Trizol reagent, and quality was checked on an Agilent 2100 Bioanalyzer. The CDR1 and CDR2 encoded by the germline V gene are SQVTM and ANQGSEA. The V end loses 5 bases and the J end loses 0 bases, and a stretch of 8 bases separates them. Including cysteine and phenylalanine, the CDR3 has 12 amino acids. Just the 36-base CDR3 DNA is kept, in frame starting at base 1.

This clonotype originated in a woman aged 45 to 65 with Graves' ophthalmopathy. The source material was blood. The V and J segments used are TRBV29-1 and TRBJ2-7; the D gene cannot be named for sure. The CDR3: CSVSVSSYEQYF. Read as DNA, the sequence is TGCAGCGTTAGCGTTAGCTCCTACGAGCAGTACTTC.